The following is a T cell receptor (beta chain) sequence with its context. Antigen: not known. CDR3 length: 13 residues. Per the germline V gene, CDR1 is SGHNT and CDR2 is YENEEA. After removal of 5 bases from V and 8 bases from J, the junction contained 4 bases not matched to a gene. Primers included in the PCR were 60 Vbeta and 13 Jbeta primers. Assay: immunoSEQ multiplex PCR; the TCRdb copy retains only in-frame clones and omits some. This sample has some 120,000 clones; roughly 70% occur once, and the top ten carry 3.5% to 4.5%. These data originate in a study of cytomegalovirus exposure and HLA in healthy donors. Study-wide results and caveats: A few CMV-associated chains proved CMV antigen-specific in vitro. Certain sequence variants were highly shared and formed a cluster, and this cluster was likely a sequencing artifact. The classifier reportedly diagnosed cytomegalovirus status with high specificity and sensitivity. Later, TCR association rates were found to vary by HLA locus, highest for DRB1 and lowest for HLA-C.

Sequenced sample: PBMCs. The chain has TRBV11-3 and TRBJ2-1; 9 bases match TRBD1. This clonotype originated in a man in his forties in good health and CMV-seropositive. CDR3 amino acids: CASSRTGVYEQFF. CDR3 nucleotides: TGTGCCAGCAGCCGGACAGGGGTGTATGAGCAGTTCTTC.